This T cell receptor (beta chain) was identified during a study of human T cells and chemical hapten exposure. About the study: Minor pooled library volume differences mainly drove per-sample TCR yield variation.

In the library, unique molecular identifiers were attached to individual cDNA molecules. Per the authors' pipeline: A typical sample had roughly 87,000 TCRs, with 23,224 to 690,600 overall. One entry per CDR3 protein, called by TCRdb with MiXCR from the reads. It is TCRdb's table, rather than the study itself, that gives the V and J calls and clone size. In the table there are 120,000 or so distinct CDR3 sequences, over 6.5% of which are singletons. Study conclusions and caveats: Sensitizing to DPC left TCRs with a frequency above 1 in 1000 unaltered.

In this sample, this clonotype turned up many times. Its antigen remains unidentified. With 6 bases clipped from V and 4 bases from J, the junction kept 4 bases outside the gene matches. CDR3 length: 12 residues. Germline loops: CDR1 DFQATT, CDR2 SNEGSKA (reference sequence). From whole blood left unfractionated, total RNA was extracted. The rearrangement uses TRBV20-1 and TRBJ1-1; 8 bases align to TRBD1. The sequenced material came from whole blood. The clonotype comes from a human donor in good health. Some clones in this sample may be carry-over from other donors' samples. The CDR3 nucleotides are TGCAGTGCATACAGGGGGGCCACTGAAGCTTTCTTT. Protein product: CSAYRGATEAFF.